Below are 26 T cell receptor beta chains sequenced from a single sample in a study of T-cell memory formation after mild COVID-19. TCRdb itself ran the 5' RACE reads through MiXCR, one entry per CDR3 protein. The sample carries around 430,000 distinct CDR3 sequences, 15% to 20% recorded once. Sequencing used PBMCs or a T cell subset sorted from them (not recorded which). These receptors all stem from a man between 18 and 29 years old who had mild COVID-19 (a few samples of this study predate the infection). Cell type and time point are not known.

This rearrangement joins TRBV20-1 to TRBJ1-3; D may be TRBD1 (5 bases). V shed 6 bases and J shed 0 bases, with 12 bases lying between them. The CDR3 loop spans 14 amino acids. Germline CDR1 and CDR2: DFQATT and SNEGSKA (reference sequence). CDR3 in DNA: TGCAGTGCGCCCGACAGAAACTCTGGAAACACCATATATTTT. The encoded protein is CSAPDRNSGNTIYF.

V gene TRBV6-5 combines with J gene TRBJ2-4, with D perhaps TRBD1 (5 bases). This CDR3 region has 15 residues. The V end was cut by 6 bases, the J end by 1 base, with 13 bases between. Germline CDR1 is MNHEY and CDR2 is SVGAGI. The CDR3 sequence: CASRVGAPAKNIQYF. The CDR3 coding sequence is TGTGCCAGCAGAGTTGGGGCGCCGGCCAAAAACATTCAGTACTTC.

This chain uses TRBV7-3 with TRBJ2-1, with TRBD1 matching 11 bases. The V gene end was trimmed by 5 bases and the J gene end by 7 bases; junction bases not matched to a gene: 7. From germline, CDR1 is SGHTA and CDR2 FQGTGA. The CDR3 runs to 15 residues. CDR3 amino acids: CASSLGQGADNEQFF. The CDR3 DNA sequence: TGTGCCAGCAGCCTTGGACAGGGGGCGGATAATGAGCAGTTCTTC.

The V and J genes are TRBV23-1 and TRBJ2-3; TRBD1 is a possible D gene (7 bases). TRBV23-1 is reported as an ORF; its role is uncertain. The V gene lost 10 bases and the J gene lost 3 bases, with 11 bases spanning the gap. The CDR3 contains 12 residues. CDR3 in amino acids: CAIPGGTDTQYF. The CDR3 nucleotides are TGCGCCATCCCAGGGGGGACAGATACGCAGTATTTT.

This clonotype showed up just a few times. This sequence joins TRBV7-3 and TRBJ2-1; D is uncertain. The V end lost 1 base, the J end lost 7 bases, and 11 bases lay between the germline ends. CDR3 length: 14 amino acids. In germline, CDR1 is SGHTA, CDR2 FQGTGA. This chain's CDR3 is CASSLMGVGNEQFF. The CDR3 bases are TGTGCCAGCAGCTTAATGGGTGTGGGGAATGAGCAGTTCTTC.

This clonotype has just one count. Here the CDR3 DNA reads TGTGCCAGCAGCGGACGGACAGATATTACCGGGGAGCTGTTTTTT. Residues: CASSGRTDITGELFF. This chain links TRBV3-1 with TRBJ2-2, with D maybe TRBD1 (6 bases). The V end was cut by 5 bases, the J end by 5 bases, with 15 bases between. CDR3 size: 15 residues. Germline CDR1 LGHDT, CDR2 YNNKEL (reference sequence).

This chain uses TRBV5-1 with TRBJ1-2; the D gene is possibly TRBD1 (5 bases). Trimming took off 4 bases at V and 6 bases at J, with 13 bases between the two ends. This CDR3 contains 13 residues. CDR1 is SGHRS, CDR2 YFSETQ, per germline. CDR3 nucleotide sequence: TGCGCCAGCAGCCTTGGGGCAGCCGATGGCTACACCTTC. Translation: CASSLGAADGYTF.

The V call is TRBV7-2, the J call TRBJ1-6; weak D call: TRBD1 (5 bases). Per the germline V gene, CDR1 is SGHTA and CDR2 is FQGNSA. V was trimmed by 5 bases and J by 9 bases, leaving 17 bases between them. The CDR3 consists of 15 residues. The CDR3 region has the DNA TGTGCCAGCAGCCCCGGGGCTGGGCCGGGTTCACCCCTCCACTTT. Its translation is CASSPGAGPGSPLHF.

This clonotype was found a few times. The genes are TRBV5-1 and TRBJ2-3; D is tentatively TRBD1 or TRBD2 (7 bases each). The germline CDR1 and CDR2 sequences are SGHRS and YFSETQ. The CDR3 loop spans 14 amino acids. Deletions cut 4 bases from V and 2 bases from J, with 11 bases between. CDR3 nucleotides: TGCGCCAGCAGCCAGGGGGGGACCACAGATACGCAGTATTTT. Amino acids: CASSQGGTTDTQYF.

The sample holds many counts of this clonotype. V and J are TRBV20-1 and TRBJ1-4; 9 positions agree with TRBD1. Per the germline V gene, CDR1 is DFQATT and CDR2 is SNEGSKA (reference sequence). The CDR3 runs 20 residues. V gave up 0 bases and J gave up 6 bases; unmatched junction bases: 20. The CDR3: CSAREKPGQGPLARYEKLFF. In nucleotides, the CDR3 is TGCAGTGCTAGAGAAAAACCGGGACAGGGTCCCCTGGCGCGTTATGAAAAACTGTTTTTT.

The chain carries TRBV28 and TRBJ2-5; 9 bases align to TRBD1. V dropped 5 bases and J dropped 6; count of bases not matched to a gene: 10. The length of the CDR3 is 15 residues. Germline V CDR1 and CDR2: MDHEN, SYDVKM. The CDR3 sequence: CASSAVRDRVKTQYF. The CDR3 nucleotides are TGTGCCAGCAGTGCAGTCCGGGACAGGGTGAAGACCCAGTACTTC.

This clonotype was seen at least ten times. The genes are TRBV12-5 and TRBJ2-1; maybe TRBD2 (7 bases). The CDR3 spans 15 residues. Germline CDR1 is LGHNT and CDR2 is FRNRAP. With 5 bases removed from V and 6 bases from J, the gap between germline ends came to 17 bases. DNA for the CDR3: TGTGCTAGTGGTACCACAGGGAGGGTAACCAATGAGCAGTTCTTC. It encodes CASGTTGRVTNEQFF.

The chain uses TRBV6-5 and TRBJ1-1, with D unresolved. The V end was cut by 2 bases, the J end by 1 base, with 11 bases between. There are 15 residues in the CDR3. The germline gives CDR1 MNHEY, CDR2 SVGAGI. CDR3 sequence: CASSYAGNSNTEAFF. In DNA, the CDR3 is TGTGCCAGCAGTTACGCGGGGAACTCGAACACTGAAGCTTTCTTT.

The table lists this clonotype with a few counts. The chain recombines TRBV7-3 with TRBJ2-5; perhaps TRBD1 as D (6 bases). Per the germline V gene, CDR1 is SGHTA and CDR2 is FQGTGA. The CDR3 loop spans 15 amino acids. Deletions cut 5 bases from V and 0 bases from J, with 13 bases between. The CDR3 loop reads CASSTLGGNQETQYF. The CDR3 region has the DNA TGTGCCAGCAGCACGCTAGGGGGAAACCAAGAGACCCAGTACTTC. The full variable domain, rest sourced from reference TRBV7-3 and TRBJ2-5, is GAGVSQTPSNKVTEKGKYVELRCDPISGHTALYWYRQSLGQGPEFLIYFQGTGAADDSGLPNDRFFAVRPEGSVSTLKIQRTERGDSAVYLCASSTLGGNQETQYFGPGTRLLVL.

This clonotype was observed a few times. The V and J genes are TRBV3-1 and TRBJ2-7; 8 nucleotides align to TRBD2. J was trimmed by 2 bases and V by 4 bases; bases with no gene match: 1. CDR1 LGHDT and CDR2 YNNKEL come from the germline V gene (reference sequence). The length of the CDR3 is 13 residues. CDR3 region: CASSPGGPYEQYF. CDR3 in DNA: TGTGCCAGCAGCCCGGGGGGGCCCTACGAGCAGTACTTC.

The chain employs TRBV4-3 and TRBJ2-5; the match to TRBD2 covers 9 bases. Trimming at V came to 0 bases and at J to 6 bases, leaving 5 bases not matched to a gene. The CDR3 runs to 15 residues. Germline V CDR1 and CDR2: LGHNA, YSLEER. The CDR3 reads CASSQERGGRKTQYF. In DNA, the CDR3 is TGCGCCAGCAGCCAAGAGCGGGGGGGCCGAAAGACCCAGTACTTC.

This clonotype was detected a few times. This chain links TRBV15 with TRBJ2-1; TRBD2 agrees at 13 bases. With V trimmed by 4 bases and J by 0 bases, 9 bases remained unmatched. The CDR3 totals 19 residues. Germline V gene sequence: CDR1 LNHNV, CDR2 YYDKDF (reference sequence). As DNA, the CDR3 is TGTGCCACCAGCAAAGGGACTAGCGGGGCGGAGAGCTCCTACAATGAGCAGTTCTTC. Protein sequence: CATSKGTSGAESSYNEQFF. Full variable domain (outside the CDR3, taken from reference TRBV15 and TRBJ2-1): DAMVIQNPRYQVTQFGKPVTLSCSQTLNHNVMYWYQQKSSQAPKLLFHYYDKDFNNEADTPDNFQSRRPNTSFCFLDIRSPGLGDTAMYLCATSKGTSGAESSYNEQFFGPGTRLTVL.

This rearrangement joins TRBV5-1 to TRBJ2-1; 7 bases line up with TRBD1. Trimming removed 4 bases from V and 9 bases from J; junction bases left unmatched: 16. Germline values: CDR1 SGHRS, CDR2 YFSETQ. The CDR3 runs to 16 residues. The CDR3 DNA reads TGCGCCAGCAGCCCACCTGGAGCAGGGGGAACCAGTGAGCAGTTCTTC. Its protein is CASSPPGAGGTSEQFF.

J is TRBJ2-1 and V is TRBV4-2; no clear D. The CDR3 extends over 16 amino acids. V lost 0 bases and J 7 bases, leaving 16 bases between the germline ends. The germline gives CDR1 LGHNA, CDR2 YNFKEQ. Here the CDR3 DNA reads TGTGCCAGCAGCCAAGAAAATCCGGGTTGGGGAAATGAGCAGTTCTTC. Its translation is CASSQENPGWGNEQFF.

The chain links TRBV28 to TRBJ2-7; no firm D call. The V gene lost 3 bases and the J gene lost 0 bases, with 9 bases spanning the gap. The CDR3 runs to 14 residues. Germline V CDR1 and CDR2: MDHEN, SYDVKM. The CDR3 DNA follows: TGTGCCAGCAGTTTTAACGGTGACTCCTACGAGCAGTACGTC. Translating gives CASSFNGDSYEQYV.

This clonotype has a handful of counts. Here the CDR3 DNA reads TGTGCCAGCAGTCTGCGGGGAGGGGGGACCGGGGAGCTGTTTTTT. Protein sequence: CASSLRGGGTGELFF. The chain carries TRBV12-3 or TRBV12-4 and TRBJ2-2; possible D gene TRBD2, 7 bases. The CDR3 totals 15 residues. Trimming removed 5 bases at V and 5 bases at J, with 15 bases between.

J is TRBJ2-1 and V is TRBV7-3; 7 nucleotides align to TRBD2. The germline V gene encodes CDR1 SGHTA and CDR2 FQGTGA. There are 15 residues in the CDR3. The trim removed 5 bases at V and 2 bases at J, leaving 6 bases unmatched. CDR3 in amino acids: CASSHGGGTYNEQFF. The CDR3 DNA is TGTGCCAGCAGCCATGGGGGGGGAACCTACAATGAGCAGTTCTTC.

This clonotype was detected only a few times. CDR3 residues: CASSQGNSDTDTQYF. In DNA, the CDR3 is TGCGCCAGCAGCCAAGGGAATAGCGACACAGATACGCAGTATTTT. J is TRBJ2-3 and V is TRBV4-3, with D possibly being TRBD2 (5 bases). V shed 1 base and J shed 2 bases, with 10 bases lying between them. CDR1 and CDR2 (germline): LGHNA, YSLEER. CDR3 size: 15 residues.

This clonotype was found a few times. The CDR3 nucleotides read TGCAGCGTGGGACACCGACTGACCTACGAGCAGTACTTC. The encoded protein is CSVGHRLTYEQYF. The rearrangement joins TRBV29-1 to TRBJ2-7, with D tentatively TRBD1 (6 bases). Germline CDR1 SQVTM, CDR2 ANQGSEA. The CDR3 has 13 amino acids. Trimming stripped 6 bases from V and 2 bases from J, with 14 bases between.

The chain links TRBV28 to TRBJ1-5, with TRBD1 matching 7 bases. V trimming: 6 bases; J trimming: 3 bases; junction bases outside the gene matches: 5. The CDR3 consists of 14 residues. CDR1 is MDHEN and CDR2 is SYDVKM in the germline V gene. CDR3 amino acids: CASSTTGINQPQHF. The DNA of the CDR3 is TGTGCCAGCAGCACGACAGGGATCAATCAGCCCCAGCATTTT.

This clonotype came up many times. The chain couples TRBV7-2 to TRBJ2-3; D ambiguous. Germline CDR1 SGHTA, CDR2 FQGNSA. The CDR3 extends over 16 amino acids. Deletions cut 4 bases from V and 2 bases from J, with 16 bases between. CDR3 sequence (DNA): TGTGCCAGCAGCTCAAGTGGTGGGTTTGTCACAGATACGCAGTATTTT. It translates to CASSSSGGFVTDTQYF. Full variable domain (missing parts from reference TRBV7-2 and TRBJ2-3): GAGVSQSPSNKVTEKGKDVELRCDPISGHTALYWYRQSLGQGLEFLIYFQGNSAPDKSGLPSDRFSAERTGGSVSTLTIQRTQQEDSAVYLCASSSSGGFVTDTQYFGPGTRLTVL.